Only a few counts were recorded for the clone carrying this T cell receptor beta chain. The data derive from a study of blood T cell repertoires in COVID-19. For the study at large: The samples span acute and convalescent COVID-19 from the United States, Italy and Spain.

CDR3 length equals 17 residues. Germline values: CDR1 LNHDA, CDR2 SQIVND (reference sequence). V lost 0 bases and J lost 9; bases outside the gene matches: 14. Authors' processing steps: Researchers report that nucleated cell counts were estimated from reference gene primer amplification. Clones were read by immunoSEQ multiplex PCR, and TCRdb kept only the in-frame ones, dropping some. V and J calls and clone size are as listed in that table; D and trimming were resolved from the DNA. The sample holds about 120,000 clones, about 88% seen once. The sequence came from a woman older than 75 with acute or convalescent COVID-19. The chain has TRBV19 and TRBJ2-7, with 10 positions matching TRBD2. Material: peripheral blood. This chain's CDR3 is CASSIDRQILAGRSQYF. DNA of the CDR3: TGTGCCAGTAGTATAGATCGACAAATACTAGCGGGACGGTCGCAGTACTTC.